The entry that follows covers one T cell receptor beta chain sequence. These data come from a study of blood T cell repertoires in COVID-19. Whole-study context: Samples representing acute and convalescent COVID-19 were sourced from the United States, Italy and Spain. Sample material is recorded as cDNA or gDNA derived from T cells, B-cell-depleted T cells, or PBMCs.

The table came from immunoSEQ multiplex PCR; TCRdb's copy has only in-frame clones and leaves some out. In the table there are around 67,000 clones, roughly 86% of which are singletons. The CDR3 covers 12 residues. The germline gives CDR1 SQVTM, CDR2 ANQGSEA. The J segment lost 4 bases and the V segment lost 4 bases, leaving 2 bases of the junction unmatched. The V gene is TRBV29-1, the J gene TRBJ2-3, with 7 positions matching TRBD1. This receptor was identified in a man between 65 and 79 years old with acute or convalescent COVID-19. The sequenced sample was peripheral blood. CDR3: CSVGQGADTQYF. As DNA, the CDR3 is TGCAGCGTTGGACAGGGAGCAGATACGCAGTATTTT.